The following is a T cell receptor beta chain sequence with its context. Its antigen is as yet unknown. The source of the sample is a study of spatial heterogeneity in lung cancer. Study information: Alpha-chain sequences were detected in numbers that were consistently lower than beta-chain sequences.

Whole-study results and caveats: In blood, ubiquitous expanded tumor TCRs appeared more at resection than follow-up.

A unique molecular identifier was attached to every TCR cDNA molecule. MiXCR, run by TCRdb on the 5' RACE reads, gives a single entry per CDR3 protein. The sample lists 30,000 to 50,000 distinct CDR3 sequences; roughly 5.2% were seen once. The time point is: sample taken at primary tumor resection. The study sequenced unsorted whole RNA from tumor, nontumor lung or frozen PBMC. Samples were donated by 72 untreated early-stage non-small cell lung cancer patients. The material was PBMCs, obtained at surgery. The TCR sequence derives from a male donor with early-stage non-small cell lung cancer.

DNA for the CDR3: TGTGCCAGCAGCTTAGTTGCCGGGGTCGAGCAGTACTTC. Translating gives CASSLVAGVEQYF. This sequence joins TRBV7-2 and TRBJ2-7; D possibly corresponds to TRBD2 (5 bases). The CDR3 covers 13 residues. Germline CDR1 reads SGHTA; CDR2 reads FQGNSA. Trimming shortened V by 1 base and J by 6 bases, and 10 bases separated the two germline ends.